This TCR beta chain was obtained from a study of blood T cell repertoires in COVID-19. On the study more broadly: Spain, Italy and the United States supplied samples that represented acute and convalescent COVID-19. In each case, the material was cDNA or gDNA derived from T cells, B-cell-depleted T cells, or PBMCs.

This CDR3 comprises 12 residues. Germline assignment: CDR1 SGHDT and CDR2 YYEEEE. The V and J ends lost 4 bases and 7 bases respectively, with 12 bases between them. Method: immunoSEQ multiplex PCR; TCRdb's copy keeps in-frame clones and lacks some. In the table there are 88,000 or so clones, roughly 87% of which are singletons. Sequences were obtained from peripheral blood. The receptor was isolated from a man older than 75 with acute or convalescent COVID-19. This chain connects TRBV5-6 to TRBJ2-7, with a possible D match to TRBD1 (6 bases). The CDR3 region has the DNA TGTGCCAGCAGCCTGTACAGGGAAGAGCAGTACTTC. Amino acids: CASSLYREEQYF.